This TCR beta chain derives from a study of immune heterogeneity within non-small cell lung tumors. Across the study: Tumor histology was classified as squamous cell carcinoma in a handful of cases, non-squamous carcinoma in fewer than 12 and not otherwise specified in 1.

Regarding the study as a whole: Higher local tumor mutational burden went with moderately higher local T-cell clonality, R around 0.35. Recurrence of identical dominant CDR3 beta clonotypes was observed across tumor sites within a patient, alongside site-unique high-frequency clones. Largely different high-frequency T-cell receptor beta clonotypes were found between individual patients.

This CDR3 has 14 residues. V dropped 0 bases and J dropped 3; count of bases not matched to a gene: 1. The germline CDR1 and CDR2 sequences are SGHRS and YFSETQ. This clonotype counts as medium-sized. Antigen: not known. Amplification of TCR beta CDR3 was performed by multiplex PCR with 32 V and 13 J primers. TCRdb re-derived calls from the multiplex PCR reads in MiXCR, one entry per CDR3 protein. The repertoire holds 2,000 or so distinct CDR3 sequences, with about 27% as singletons. Template input was genomic DNA from bulk tumor (around 600 ng per sample). Several widely spaced biopsies per primary tumor were taken during surgery. Patients underwent curative surgery for untreated, newly diagnosed non-small cell lung cancer.

Sequenced input: lung tumor tissue. This TCR derives from a woman aged 50 to 65 with non-small cell lung cancer. This chain links TRBV5-1 with TRBJ1-2; 8 bases map to TRBD1. The CDR3 DNA sequence: TGCGCCAGCAGCTTGGCAGGGGGCGACTATGGCTACACCTTC. Its translation is CASSLAGGDYGYTF.